The 21 T cell receptor beta chains in this list originate from one sample, sequenced in a study of cytomegalovirus exposure and HLA in healthy donors. PCR was performed using 60 Vbeta and 13 Jbeta primers. Method: immunoSEQ multiplex PCR; TCRdb's copy keeps in-frame clones and lacks some. The sample includes tens of thousands of clones, roughly 73% of them seen just once. Sequencing used PBMCs. Every receptor here comes from a male donor in good health and CMV-seropositive.

The chain is built from TRBV18 and TRBJ2-7; 9 nucleotides agree with TRBD1. Germline loops: CDR1 KGHSH, CDR2 LQKENI. The CDR3 length is 14 residues. Trimming removed 4 bases from V and 0 bases from J; junction bases left unmatched: 1. The CDR3 nucleotides are TGTGCCAGCTCACGGGACAGGGACTCCTACGAGCAGTACTTC. Translating it yields CASSRDRDSYEQYF.

V gene TRBV10-3 combines with J gene TRBJ1-1, with D possibly TRBD1 on 6 matching bases. Germline CDR1 and CDR2: ENHRY and SYGVKD. The CDR3 is 14 residues long. Trimming pared 11 bases from V and 5 bases from J, leaving 21 bases between. The CDR3 loop is CAARGGDGGTEAFF. In DNA, the CDR3 is TGTGCCGCCAGGGGTGGGGACGGGGGGACTGAAGCTTTCTTT.

This chain joins TRBV7-2 and TRBJ2-7, with 9 bases fitting TRBD1. Losses at the gene ends were 5 bases for V and 4 bases for J; bases not matched to a gene: 6. Germline CDR1 SGHTA, CDR2 FQGNSA. CDR3 length: 14 amino acids. Written as DNA, the CDR3 is TGTGCCAGCAGCACCCGGACAGGGGTTTACGAGCAGTACTTC. Amino acids: CASSTRTGVYEQYF.

CDR3 in amino acids: CATSRDLRSSGANVLTF. CDR3 nucleotides: TGTGCCACCAGCAGAGATCTACGGTCCTCCGGGGCCAACGTCCTGACTTTC. The chain carries TRBV15 and TRBJ2-6, with unresolved D. The V and J ends lost 0 bases and 4 bases respectively, with 13 bases between them. Germline V gene sequence: CDR1 LNHNV, CDR2 YYDKDF (reference sequence). The CDR3 spans 17 residues.

The chain uses TRBV5-1 and TRBJ1-1; 8 bases match TRBD1. There are 15 residues in the CDR3. After removal of 0 bases from V and 1 base from J, the junction contained 2 bases not matched to a gene. Germline lookup yields CDR1 SGHRS and CDR2 YFSETQ. The CDR3 protein is CASSLGTGSNTEAFF. The CDR3 DNA sequence: TGCGCCAGCAGCTTGGGGACAGGGTCGAACACTGAAGCTTTCTTT.

This clone has a handful of counts. The rearrangement joins TRBV5-4 to TRBJ2-5; D is possibly TRBD1 (6 bases). Trimming shortened V by 4 bases and J by 4 bases, and 8 bases separated the two germline ends. CDR3 size: 12 residues. Germline V lookup: CDR1 SGHNT, CDR2 YYREEE (reference sequence). In DNA, the CDR3 is TGTGCCAGCAGCAAGGACAGAGAGACCCAGTACTTC. Its translation: CASSKDRETQYF.

The chain carries TRBV2 and TRBJ1-2; D remains ambiguous. Trimming left V 2 bases short and J 5 bases short, with 9 bases between. This CDR3 is 13 amino acids long. Germline V gene sequence: CDR1 SNHLY, CDR2 FYNNEI. In DNA form, the CDR3 reads TGTGCCAGCAGTGAATGGGCAGATTATGGCTACACCTTC. It translates to CASSEWADYGYTF.

The rearrangement joins TRBV7-2 to TRBJ1-3, with D tentatively TRBD1 (6 bases). Germline V CDR1 and CDR2: SGHTA, FQGNSA. The CDR3 spans 15 residues. V was shortened by 5 bases and J by 3 bases, with 14 bases between the two germline ends. CDR3 in amino acids: CASSLNTGFGNTIYF. CDR3 nucleotides: TGTGCCAGCAGCCTGAATACAGGGTTTGGAAACACCATATATTTT.

This clone was seen just once. This chain links TRBV2 with TRBJ2-2; no clear D gene. Germline CDR1 SNHLY, CDR2 FYNNEI. The CDR3 is 14 residues long. V lost 2 bases and J 11 bases, leaving 15 bases between the germline ends. In DNA form, the CDR3 reads TGTGCCAGCAGTGAAAGCTGGGCCATGGGTGAGCTGTTTTTT. Encoded protein: CASSESWAMGELFF.

This rearrangement joins TRBV9 to TRBJ2-2; TRBD2 matches at 8 bases. The CDR3 extends over 15 amino acids. With 1 base clipped from V and 7 bases from J, the junction kept 6 bases outside the gene matches. CDR1 SGDLS and CDR2 YYNGEE come from the germline V gene. CDR3 in DNA: TGTGCCAGCAGCGTAAGCGGGGGCGCGGGCGGGGAGCTGTTTTTT. This sequence encodes CASSVSGGAGGELFF.

The V call is TRBV5-1, the J call TRBJ2-7; no firm D call. V shed 4 bases and J shed 6 bases, with 11 bases lying between them. This CDR3 spans 12 amino acids. From germline, CDR1 is SGHRS and CDR2 YFSETQ. The CDR3 DNA reads TGCGCCAGCAGCCCTGGGCCAGGCGAGCAGTACTTC. Translation: CASSPGPGEQYF.

This clone showed up just once. The chain employs TRBV30 and TRBJ2-5; TRBD2 agrees at 7 bases. Germline lookup yields CDR1 GTSNPN and CDR2 SVGIG (reference sequence). Trimming cost V 8 bases and J 5 bases; bases outside gene matches: 11. The CDR3 runs to 13 residues. The CDR3 nucleotides read TGTGCCCGGGGGAGGGACTCCGGGGAGACCCAGTACTTC. It translates to CARGRDSGETQYF.

This clone appeared once. V gene TRBV28 combines with J gene TRBJ2-7; TRBD2 matches at 9 bases. The germline V gene has CDR1 MDHEN and CDR2 SYDVKM. The CDR3 sequence is 17 residues long. Trimming cost V 2 bases and J 2 bases; bases outside gene matches: 10. The CDR3 bases are TGTGCCAGCAGTTTACGGGGCGGGGGGGCTCTTGCCTACGAGCAGTACTTC. Translation: CASSLRGGGALAYEQYF.

V is TRBV11-2 and J is TRBJ2-7; weak D call: TRBD1 (5 bases). V gave up 5 bases and J gave up 0 bases, with 20 bases separating them. The CDR3 is made up of 17 amino acids. Germline CDR1 and CDR2: SGHAT and FQNNGV. This CDR3 is CASSISLGQGSSYEQYF. For the CDR3, the DNA is TGTGCCAGCAGCATTTCCTTAGGGCAGGGCAGCTCCTACGAGCAGTACTTC.

The J gene is TRBJ1-2, the V gene TRBV4-2; D uncertain. CDR1 LGHNA and CDR2 YNFKEQ come from the germline V gene. Trimming cost V 0 bases and J 3 bases, with 11 bases left between them. The CDR3 sequence is 15 residues long. CDR3 loop: CASSQEAPRYYGYTF. In nucleotides, the CDR3 is TGTGCCAGCAGCCAAGAGGCCCCGAGGTACTATGGCTACACCTTC.

The genes are TRBV19 and TRBJ1-5, with unresolved D. Trimming cost V 5 bases and J 3 bases, with 14 bases left between them. CDR1 is LNHDA and CDR2 is SQIVND in the germline V gene (reference sequence). The CDR3 covers 15 residues. CDR3: CASSRGGGNNQPQHF. The CDR3 DNA follows: TGTGCCAGTAGTCGAGGAGGAGGGAACAATCAGCCCCAGCATTTT.

This clone was found many times. This chain joins TRBV6-1 and TRBJ2-7, with a tentative D call TRBD1 (6 bases). V was trimmed by 5 bases and J by 3 bases, leaving 17 bases between them. Germline values: CDR1 MNHNS, CDR2 SASEGT. The CDR3 spans 15 residues. CDR3 protein: CASSTKQGSYYEQYF. The CDR3 DNA reads as TGTGCCAGCAGTACTAAGCAGGGGTCCTACTACGAGCAGTACTTC.

This clone came up once. The chain combines TRBV6-4 with TRBJ1-2, with 7 bases identical to TRBD1. V trimming: 4 bases; J trimming: 4 bases; junction bases outside the gene matches: 9. CDR3 length: 15 amino acids. CDR1 MRHNA and CDR2 SNTAGT come from the germline V gene. In DNA form, the CDR3 reads TGTGCCAGCAGTGCCCGACAGGGCCTCCCCTATGGCTACACCTTC. It encodes CASSARQGLPYGYTF.

V is TRBV7-2 and J is TRBJ2-3, with TRBD2 identical over 9 bases. Losses at the gene ends were 6 bases for V and 2 bases for J; bases not matched to a gene: 6. Germline assignment: CDR1 SGHTA and CDR2 FQGNSA. The CDR3 consists of 15 residues. CDR3 sequence (DNA): TGTGCCAGCAGTATAGCGGGGGTCCACACAGATACGCAGTATTTT. This encodes CASSIAGVHTDTQYF.

CDR3 region: CASSPRTAHSGNTIYF. The CDR3, as DNA: TGTGCCAGCAGCCCCCGGACAGCTCACTCTGGAAACACCATATATTTT. The J gene is TRBJ1-3, the V gene TRBV7-9; perhaps TRBD1 as D (6 bases). Germline lookup yields CDR1 SEHNR and CDR2 FQNEAQ (reference sequence). V was shortened by 5 bases and J by 0 bases, with 14 bases between the two germline ends. The CDR3 totals 16 residues.

This chain connects TRBV7-8 to TRBJ1-2; a possible D gene is TRBD1 (6 bases). Trimming shortened V by 1 base and J by 1 base, and 22 bases separated the two germline ends. Germline V CDR1 and CDR2: SGHVS, FQNEAQ. CDR3 size: 19 residues. The CDR3 sequence is CASSLEGLGRGPFNYGYTF. CDR3 nucleotides: TGTGCCAGCAGCTTAGAAGGTCTTGGCAGGGGCCCTTTTAACTATGGCTACACCTTC.